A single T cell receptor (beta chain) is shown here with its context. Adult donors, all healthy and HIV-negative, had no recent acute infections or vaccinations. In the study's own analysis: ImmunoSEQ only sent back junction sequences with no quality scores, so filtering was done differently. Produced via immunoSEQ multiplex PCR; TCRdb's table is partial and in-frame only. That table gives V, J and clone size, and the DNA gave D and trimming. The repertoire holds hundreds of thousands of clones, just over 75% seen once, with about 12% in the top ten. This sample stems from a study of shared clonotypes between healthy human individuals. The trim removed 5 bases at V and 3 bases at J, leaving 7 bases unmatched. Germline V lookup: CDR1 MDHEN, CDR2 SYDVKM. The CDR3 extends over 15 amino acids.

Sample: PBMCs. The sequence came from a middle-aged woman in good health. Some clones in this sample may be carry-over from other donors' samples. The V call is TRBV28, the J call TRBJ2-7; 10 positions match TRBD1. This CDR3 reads CASSHQGQGVYEQYF. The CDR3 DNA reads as TGTGCCAGCAGTCATCAAGGACAGGGGGTCTACGAGCAGTACTTC.